The clone carrying this T cell receptor beta chain was counted between two and nine times. Its antigen remains unknown. Per the germline V gene, CDR1 is SGHNT and CDR2 is YYREEE (reference sequence). The ends lost 4 bases at V and 4 bases at J; junction bases unmatched: 8. This CDR3 has 16 amino acids. This entry is derived from a study of T cell repertoires in cytomegalovirus infection. General study results and limits: What dominated the ex vivo response were HLA-C-restricted CMV-specific TCR beta clonotypes.

MiXCR was run by TCRdb on the reads, yielding one entry per CDR3 protein. The profile shows roughly 500,000 distinct CDR3 sequences, about 33% of them singletons. The sequencing used cultured PBMCs, collected from culture after CMV antigen stimulation. This receptor was identified in a human donor in good health (CMV status not recorded). Some clones in this sample may be carry-over from other donors' samples. This chain links TRBV5-4 with TRBJ2-1, with 10 bases fitting TRBD1. The CDR3 DNA is TGTGCCAGCAGCCGCCTCGACAGGGGGCTGTACAATGAGCAGTTCTTC. Amino acids: CASSRLDRGLYNEQFF.